This TCR beta chain is from a study of blood T cell repertoires in COVID-19. About the study: Spain, Italy and the United States supplied samples that represented acute and convalescent COVID-19. T cells, B-cell-depleted T cells, or PBMCs supplied cDNA or gDNA.

CDR1 and CDR2 from the germline V gene are SGHTA and FQGNSA. This CDR3 has 15 residues. Between the trimmed V and J ends, which lost 5 bases and 1 base, there was a span of 14 bases. In the authors' methods: Amplification of reference gene primers provided the estimated nucleated cell counts. The protocol was immunoSEQ multiplex PCR, while the TCRdb copy is restricted to in-frame clones and leaves out a portion. V and J calls plus clone size are reproduced from that table; the DNA served to infer D and trimming. The repertoire consists of 250,000 or so clones, with about 90% occurring once and the leading ten covering around 3.3%.

The source material was peripheral blood. The rearrangement uses TRBV7-2 and TRBJ2-5; D is uncertain. The receptor's source is a man between 18 and 29 years old with active or convalescent COVID-19. CDR3 DNA: TGTGCCAGCAGCGTAGTCGAGACTCCCCAAGAGACCCAGTACTTC. Translating it yields CASSVVETPQETQYF. Combining the CDR3 with reference TRBV7-2 and TRBJ2-5 gives the whole variable domain GAGVSQSPSNKVTEKGKDVELRCDPISGHTALYWYRQSLGQGLEFLIYFQGNSAPDKSGLPSDRFSAERTGGSVSTLTIQRTQQEDSAVYLCASSVVETPQETQYFGPGTRLLVL.